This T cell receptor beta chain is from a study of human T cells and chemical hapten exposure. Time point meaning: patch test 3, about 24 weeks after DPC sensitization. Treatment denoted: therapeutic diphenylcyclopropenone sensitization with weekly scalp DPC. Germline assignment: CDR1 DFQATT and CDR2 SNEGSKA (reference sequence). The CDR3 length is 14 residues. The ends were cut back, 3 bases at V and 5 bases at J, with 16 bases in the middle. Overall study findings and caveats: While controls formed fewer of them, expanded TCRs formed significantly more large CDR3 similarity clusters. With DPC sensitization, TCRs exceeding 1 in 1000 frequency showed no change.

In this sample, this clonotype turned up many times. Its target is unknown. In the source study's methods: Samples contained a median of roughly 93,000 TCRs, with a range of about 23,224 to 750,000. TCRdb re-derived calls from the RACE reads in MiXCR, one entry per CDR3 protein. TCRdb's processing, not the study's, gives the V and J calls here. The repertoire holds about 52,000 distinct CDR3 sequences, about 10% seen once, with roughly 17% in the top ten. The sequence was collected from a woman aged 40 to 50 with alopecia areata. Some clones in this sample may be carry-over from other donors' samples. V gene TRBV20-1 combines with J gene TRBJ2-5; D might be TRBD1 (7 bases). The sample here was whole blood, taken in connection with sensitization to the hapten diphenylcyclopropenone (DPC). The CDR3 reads CSARDGGGPETQYF. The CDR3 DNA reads TGCAGTGCTAGGGACGGAGGGGGCCCGGAGACCCAGTACTTC.